This T cell receptor (beta chain) was retrieved from a study of blood T cell repertoires in COVID-19. Study at large: The cDNA or gDNA used as material had been derived from T cells, B-cell-depleted T cells, or PBMCs.

The CDR3 loop spans 15 amino acids. Looked up from germline, CDR1 is GTSNPN and CDR2 is SVGIG (reference sequence). J lost 4 bases, V lost 2 bases, and 9 bases had no gene match. Only in-frame clones appear in the TCRdb table, and some are missing; sequencing was by immunoSEQ multiplex PCR. The data show about 90,000 clones, around 87% seen once. The clonotype originates from a human donor in a cohort sampled during active COVID-19. Sequences were obtained from peripheral blood. The rearrangement links TRBV30 to TRBJ1-2; 8 nucleotides align to TRBD1. CDR3 in amino acids: CAWSLGQGRIYGYTF. The CDR3 DNA reads as TGTGCCTGGAGTTTAGGACAGGGCCGGATCTATGGCTACACCTTC. Complete variable domain (other parts from reference TRBV30 and TRBJ1-2): SQTIHQWPATLVQPVGSPLSLECTVEGTSNPNLYWYRQAAGRGLQLLFYSVGIGQISSEVPQNLSASRPQDRQFILSSKKLLLSDSGFYLCAWSLGQGRIYGYTFGSGTRLTVV.